Detailed here is one T cell receptor beta chain. Its antigen is still unknown. This table comes from immunoSEQ multiplex PCR, and its TCRdb copy is limited to in-frame clones, with some not included. Of approximately 110,000 clones in the sample, 88% were seen once. No infections or other immune events were documented during collection. These data come from a study of identifying expanded T cells in peripheral blood. Study findings and constraints: Clone count variance between roughly 2-week samples rose with total template count.

CDR1 SGHVS and CDR2 FQNEAQ come from the germline V gene. This CDR3 contains 16 residues. The V gene end was trimmed by 5 bases and the J gene end by 2 bases; junction bases not matched to a gene: 9. Specimen: blood. The sequence was obtained from a person between 18 and 75 years old in good health. J is TRBJ1-3 and V is TRBV7-8; 7 bases map to TRBD1. CDR3 bases: TGTGCCAGCAGCCGGACCGACAGGGCAGCTGGAAACACCATATATTTT. Its translation: CASSRTDRAAGNTIYF. Supplemented by reference TRBV7-8 and TRBJ1-3, the full variable domain reads GAGVSQSPRYKVAKRGQDVALRCDPISGHVSLFWYQQALGQGPEFLTYFQNEAQLDKSGLPSDRFFAERPEGSVSTLKIQRTQQEDSAVYLCASSRTDRAAGNTIYFGEGSWLTVV.